This TCR beta chain was obtained from a study of blood T cell repertoires in COVID-19. Sequencing used immunoSEQ multiplex PCR; TCRdb keeps in-frame clones, though not all of them. The table lists about 55,000 clones, 87% of them singletons, with approximately 3.7% in the top ten. Specimen: peripheral blood. This sequence was found in a man aged 35 to 55 with COVID-19, enrolled during active disease.

DNA of the CDR3: TGTGCGACCGGGACAGGGAATGAAAAACTGTTTTTT. Amino acid sequence: CATGTGNEKLFF. The rearrangement uses TRBV19 and TRBJ1-4; the match to TRBD1 covers 9 bases. The CDR3 is made up of 12 amino acids. Germline CDR1 is LNHDA and CDR2 is SQIVND (reference sequence).